These T cell receptor beta chains were read from a single sample in a study of blood T cell repertoires in COVID-19. Produced via immunoSEQ multiplex PCR; TCRdb's table is partial and in-frame only. The sample includes around 200,000 clones, 80% to 90% of them seen just once. The specimen sequenced was peripheral blood. The receptors were sampled from a human donor with active or convalescent COVID-19. The donor label of this sample is uncertain. CDR3s include the opening cysteine and the closing phenylalanine or tryptophan. The D gene is left open where the match is weak. Expanded clones are given a class, and other clones once, few, many or no size at all.

d_call: TRBD2
j_call: TRBJ2-3
clone_size: once
v_call: TRBV5-4
cdr3_aa: CASSSPSGGRDTQYF
cdr3_nt: TGTGCCAGCAGCTCTCCTAGCGGGGGGCGAGATACGCAGTATTTT

d_call: TRBD2
j_call: TRBJ2-5
clone_size: -
v_call: TRBV5-4
cdr3_aa: CASSLGGLARETQYF
cdr3_nt: TGTGCCAGCAGCTTGGGGGGACTAGCGAGAGAGACCCAGTACTTC

d_call: -
j_call: TRBJ2-3
clone_size: -
v_call: TRBV5-5
cdr3_aa: CASSLWTDRTDTQYF
cdr3_nt: TGTGCCAGCAGCTTGTGGACAGATCGCACAGATACGCAGTATTTT

d_call: -
j_call: TRBJ1-6
clone_size: -
v_call: TRBV4-3
cdr3_aa: CASSQAAWTQNSPLHF
cdr3_nt: TGCGCCAGCAGCCAAGCGGCCTGGACTCAGAATTCACCCCTCCACTTT

d_call: TRBD2
j_call: TRBJ2-3
clone_size: -
v_call: TRBV29-1
cdr3_aa: CSALAGVGADTQYF
cdr3_nt: TGCAGCGCCTTAGCGGGAGTGGGCGCAGATACGCAGTATTTT

d_call: -
j_call: TRBJ1-3
clone_size: once
v_call: TRBV11-2
cdr3_aa: CASSFGVRPSGNTIYF
cdr3_nt: TGTGCCAGCAGCTTCGGGGTGCGGCCGTCTGGAAACACCATATATTTT

d_call: -
j_call: TRBJ2-7
clone_size: -
v_call: TRBV12-3/TRBV12-4
cdr3_aa: CASSIRVPYEQYF
cdr3_nt: TGTGCCAGCAGTATCAGGGTCCCCTACGAGCAGTACTTC

d_call: -
j_call: TRBJ2-5
clone_size: -
v_call: TRBV18
cdr3_aa: CASSPRDAGKETQYF
cdr3_nt: TGTGCCAGCTCACCCCGAGATGCAGGGAAGGAGACCCAGTACTTC

d_call: -
j_call: TRBJ2-3
clone_size: -
v_call: TRBV5-1
cdr3_aa: CASAPGTSTDTQYF
cdr3_nt: TGCGCCAGCGCCCCGGGGACTAGCACAGATACGCAGTATTTT

d_call: -
j_call: TRBJ2-7
clone_size: few
v_call: TRBV6-5
cdr3_aa: CASNKQKTYEQYF
cdr3_nt: TGTGCCAGCAACAAACAAAAAACCTACGAGCAGTACTTC

d_call: -
j_call: TRBJ1-1
clone_size: -
v_call: TRBV7-2
cdr3_aa: CASSLAVGGGTEAFF
cdr3_nt: TGTGCCAGCAGCTTAGCGGTTGGGGGGGGAACTGAAGCTTTCTTT

d_call: TRBD1
j_call: TRBJ2-1
clone_size: -
v_call: TRBV9
cdr3_aa: CASSVARGSHNEQFF
cdr3_nt: TGTGCCAGCAGCGTAGCCAGGGGGTCCCACAATGAGCAGTTCTTC

d_call: TRBD2
j_call: TRBJ2-1
clone_size: -
v_call: TRBV29-1
cdr3_aa: CSVGLAGNNEQFF
cdr3_nt: TGCAGCGTTGGGCTAGCGGGGAACAATGAGCAGTTCTTC

d_call: TRBD1
j_call: TRBJ1-4
clone_size: -
v_call: TRBV5-4
cdr3_aa: CASSFGTGGGEKLFF
cdr3_nt: TGTGCCAGCAGCTTCGGAACAGGGGGCGGGGAAAAACTGTTTTTT

d_call: -
j_call: TRBJ2-3
clone_size: -
v_call: TRBV12-5
cdr3_aa: CASGLQTFADTQYF
cdr3_nt: TGTGCTAGTGGTTTGCAAACGTTTGCGGATACGCAGTATTTT

d_call: TRBD1
j_call: TRBJ2-7
clone_size: -
v_call: TRBV14
cdr3_aa: CASSLSNRDREVEQYF
cdr3_nt: TGTGCCAGCAGTCTATCGAACCGGGACAGGGAAGTCGAGCAGTACTTC

d_call: TRBD1
j_call: TRBJ1-5
clone_size: -
v_call: TRBV23-1
cdr3_aa: CASSQLNRTGGYSNQPQHF
cdr3_nt: TGCGCCAGCAGTCAATTAAACCGTACAGGGGGCTATAGCAATCAGCCCCAGCATTTT

d_call: TRBD1
j_call: TRBJ2-7
clone_size: -
v_call: TRBV4-2
cdr3_aa: CASSPESRDREQYF
cdr3_nt: TGTGCCAGCAGCCCCGAGTCCCGGGACAGGGAGCAGTACTTC

d_call: TRBD2
j_call: TRBJ2-1
clone_size: -
v_call: TRBV9
cdr3_aa: CASSVGTRLNNEQFF
cdr3_nt: TGTGCCAGCAGCGTTGGGACTAGGCTCAACAATGAGCAGTTCTTC

d_call: TRBD2
j_call: TRBJ2-1
clone_size: -
v_call: TRBV2
cdr3_aa: CASSEVLSSGNEQFF
cdr3_nt: TGTGCCAGCAGTGAAGTTTTGTCTAGCGGGAATGAGCAGTTCTTC

d_call: -
j_call: TRBJ2-4
clone_size: -
v_call: TRBV27
cdr3_aa: CASSPRASLGLKNIQYF
cdr3_nt: TGTGCCAGCAGTCCTAGGGCCTCCCTGGGGCTAAAAAACATTCAGTACTTC

d_call: -
j_call: TRBJ2-5
clone_size: -
v_call: TRBV11-1
cdr3_aa: CASGARDSQETQYF
cdr3_nt: TGTGCCAGCGGGGCAAGGGACTCCCAAGAGACCCAGTACTTC

d_call: TRBD1
j_call: TRBJ2-2
clone_size: few
v_call: TRBV19
cdr3_aa: CASDTLTGGGTGELFF
cdr3_nt: TGTGCCAGCGATACATTGACAGGGGGCGGCACCGGGGAGCTGTTTTTT

d_call: TRBD1
j_call: TRBJ1-3
clone_size: few
v_call: TRBV10-1
cdr3_aa: CASGQGSDTIYF
cdr3_nt: TGCGCCAGCGGACAGGGATCGGACACCATATATTTT

d_call: -
j_call: TRBJ1-4
clone_size: -
v_call: TRBV5-1
cdr3_aa: CASKAELNEKLFF
cdr3_nt: TGCGCCAGCAAGGCGGAGCTTAATGAAAAACTGTTTTTT

d_call: -
j_call: TRBJ2-5
clone_size: many
v_call: TRBV2
cdr3_aa: CASIISPDFQETQYF
cdr3_nt: TGTGCCAGCATTATTTCTCCCGACTTTCAAGAGACCCAGTACTTC

d_call: -
j_call: TRBJ2-7
clone_size: once
v_call: TRBV6-6
cdr3_aa: CASSYHSGKNEQYF
cdr3_nt: TGTGCCAGCAGTTACCACAGTGGCAAGAACGAGCAGTACTTC

d_call: TRBD2
j_call: TRBJ2-5
clone_size: -
v_call: TRBV5-4
cdr3_aa: CASSLRGLAGQETQYF
cdr3_nt: TGTGCCAGCAGCTTGAGGGGACTAGCGGGGCAAGAGACCCAGTACTTC

d_call: -
j_call: TRBJ2-3
clone_size: once
v_call: TRBV9
cdr3_aa: CASSPPHSTDTQYF
cdr3_nt: TGTGCCAGCAGCCCCCCCCATTCCACAGATACGCAGTATTTT

d_call: -
j_call: TRBJ2-7
clone_size: -
v_call: TRBV5-1
cdr3_aa: CASSLHDSIAEQYF
cdr3_nt: TGCGCCAGCAGCTTACACGACAGTATTGCCGAGCAGTACTTC

d_call: -
j_call: TRBJ2-3
clone_size: few
v_call: TRBV24-1
cdr3_aa: CATSFPSTDTQYF
cdr3_nt: TGTGCCACCAGTTTCCCTAGCACAGATACGCAGTATTTT

d_call: -
j_call: TRBJ1-2
clone_size: -
v_call: TRBV28
cdr3_aa: CASRTAGFLNYGYTF
cdr3_nt: TGTGCCAGCAGAACCGCGGGATTTCTAAACTATGGCTACACCTTC

d_call: TRBD2
j_call: TRBJ2-1
clone_size: -
v_call: TRBV11-2
cdr3_aa: CASSLDRTSAEQFF
cdr3_nt: TGTGCCAGCAGCTTAGATCGGACTAGCGCCGAGCAGTTCTTC

d_call: -
j_call: TRBJ2-7
clone_size: -
v_call: TRBV15
cdr3_aa: CATSTGQPYEQYF
cdr3_nt: TGTGCCACCAGCACCGGACAGCCCTACGAGCAGTACTTC

d_call: -
j_call: TRBJ1-1
clone_size: -
v_call: TRBV6-5
cdr3_aa: CASSFGQTTFF
cdr3_nt: TGTGCCAGCAGTTTCGGACAGACAACTTTCTTT

d_call: TRBD2
j_call: TRBJ2-3
clone_size: -
v_call: TRBV6-5
cdr3_aa: CASRKGTRPDTQYF
cdr3_nt: TGTGCCAGCAGGAAAGGGACTAGACCGGATACGCAGTATTTT

d_call: TRBD1
j_call: TRBJ1-2
clone_size: -
v_call: TRBV18
cdr3_aa: CASSPFDVRTGAFYGYTF
cdr3_nt: TGTGCCAGCTCACCATTTGACGTAAGGACAGGTGCTTTCTATGGCTACACCTTC

d_call: TRBD2
j_call: TRBJ2-3
clone_size: many
v_call: TRBV28
cdr3_aa: CASIAGAFSDTQYF
cdr3_nt: TGTGCCAGCATAGCGGGGGCGTTCTCAGATACGCAGTATTTT

d_call: TRBD1
j_call: TRBJ1-2
clone_size: -
v_call: TRBV5-1
cdr3_aa: CASSLADRVGDYGYTF
cdr3_nt: TGCGCCAGCAGCTTGGCTGACAGGGTGGGTGACTATGGCTACACCTTC

d_call: -
j_call: TRBJ2-2
clone_size: -
v_call: TRBV5-1
cdr3_aa: CASSYDSTGELFF
cdr3_nt: TGCGCCAGCAGCTACGACAGTACCGGGGAGCTGTTTTTT

d_call: TRBD2
j_call: TRBJ2-5
clone_size: -
v_call: TRBV19
cdr3_aa: CASSRNTISGDYETQYF
cdr3_nt: TGTGCCAGTAGTAGGAATACCATTAGCGGGGATTATGAGACCCAGTACTTC

d_call: TRBD2
j_call: TRBJ2-5
clone_size: once
v_call: TRBV4-2
cdr3_aa: CASSRTGTSGEETQYF
cdr3_nt: TGTGCCAGCAGCCGTACCGGGACTAGCGGGGAAGAGACCCAGTACTTC

d_call: -
j_call: TRBJ2-7
clone_size: -
v_call: TRBV28
cdr3_aa: CASSSSRFFYEQYF
cdr3_nt: TGTGCCAGCAGTTCTTCTCGGTTCTTCTACGAGCAGTACTTC

d_call: -
j_call: TRBJ2-5
clone_size: -
v_call: TRBV29-1
cdr3_aa: CSSLRTGKETQYF
cdr3_nt: TGCAGCTCCCTTAGGACGGGAAAAGAGACCCAGTACTTC

d_call: -
j_call: TRBJ1-1
clone_size: -
v_call: TRBV2
cdr3_aa: CASSSKDSNTEAFF
cdr3_nt: TGTGCCAGCAGCTCCAAGGACAGTAACACTGAAGCTTTCTTT

d_call: TRBD2
j_call: TRBJ2-7
clone_size: -
v_call: TRBV6-2/TRBV6-3
cdr3_aa: CASSTLGAGGPREQYF
cdr3_nt: TGTGCCAGCAGTACCCTAGGAGCGGGGGGACCAAGAGAGCAGTACTTC

d_call: -
j_call: TRBJ2-5
clone_size: -
v_call: TRBV3-1/TRBV3-2
cdr3_aa: CASSQTRLETQYF
cdr3_nt: TGTGCCAGCAGCCAAACCCGGTTGGAGACCCAGTACTTC

d_call: -
j_call: TRBJ1-2
clone_size: -
v_call: TRBV14
cdr3_aa: CASSQDRGLYGYTF
cdr3_nt: TGTGCCAGCAGCCAAGATAGGGGATTATATGGCTACACCTTC

d_call: TRBD1
j_call: TRBJ2-2
clone_size: -
v_call: TRBV19
cdr3_aa: CASRSGTATGELFF
cdr3_nt: TGTGCCAGCCGCTCCGGGACAGCCACCGGGGAGCTGTTTTTT

d_call: -
j_call: TRBJ2-1
clone_size: -
v_call: TRBV5-4
cdr3_aa: CASSPVPGGYNEQFF
cdr3_nt: TGTGCCAGCAGCCCCGTACCCGGGGGCTACAATGAGCAGTTCTTC

d_call: -
j_call: TRBJ1-4
clone_size: -
v_call: TRBV5-1
cdr3_aa: CASSLGQGSEKLFF
cdr3_nt: TGCGCCAGCAGCTTGGGGCAGGGGAGTGAAAAACTGTTTTTT

d_call: TRBD1
j_call: TRBJ2-7
clone_size: -
v_call: TRBV6-1
cdr3_aa: CASSEPTGDRYEQYF
cdr3_nt: TGTGCCAGCAGTGAACCGACAGGGGACCGCTACGAGCAGTACTTC

d_call: -
j_call: TRBJ1-1
clone_size: -
v_call: TRBV5-4
cdr3_aa: CASSLPQGTEAFF
cdr3_nt: TGTGCCAGCAGCTTGCCCCAGGGTACTGAAGCTTTCTTT

d_call: TRBD2
j_call: TRBJ2-1
clone_size: few
v_call: TRBV7-9
cdr3_aa: CASSPLAGGRSYNEQFF
cdr3_nt: TGTGCCAGCAGCCCCCTAGCGGGAGGGCGATCCTACAATGAGCAGTTCTTC

d_call: -
j_call: TRBJ1-1
clone_size: -
v_call: TRBV5-1
cdr3_aa: CASSLVRRGTEAFF
cdr3_nt: TGCGCCAGCAGCTTGGTTCGAAGGGGGACTGAAGCTTTCTTT

d_call: -
j_call: TRBJ2-5
clone_size: -
v_call: TRBV12-5
cdr3_aa: CASGSQGSIQETQYF
cdr3_nt: TGTGCTAGTGGTTCACAGGGAAGTATCCAAGAGACCCAGTACTTC

d_call: TRBD2
j_call: TRBJ2-3
clone_size: -
v_call: TRBV6-2/TRBV6-3
cdr3_aa: CASSGPPEASGADTQYF
cdr3_nt: TGTGCCAGCAGTGGACCTCCGGAGGCTAGCGGGGCTGATACGCAGTATTTT

d_call: -
j_call: TRBJ2-2
clone_size: -
v_call: TRBV9
cdr3_aa: CASSVAWGAGELFF
cdr3_nt: TGTGCCAGCAGCGTAGCTTGGGGGGCCGGGGAGCTGTTTTTT